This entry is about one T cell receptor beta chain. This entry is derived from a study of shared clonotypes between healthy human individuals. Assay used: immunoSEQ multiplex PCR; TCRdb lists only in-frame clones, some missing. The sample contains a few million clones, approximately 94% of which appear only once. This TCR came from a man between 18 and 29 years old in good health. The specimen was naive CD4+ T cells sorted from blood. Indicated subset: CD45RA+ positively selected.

The CDR3 reads CASSGDADGYTF. The CDR3 DNA follows: TGTGCCAGCAGCGGAGACGCGGATGGCTACACCTTC. The V and J genes are TRBV9 and TRBJ1-2, with D unresolved. Germline-derived CDR1 and CDR2 are SGDLS and YYNGEE. This CDR3 region has 12 residues. V was pared by 3 bases and J by 6 bases, with 9 bases between.